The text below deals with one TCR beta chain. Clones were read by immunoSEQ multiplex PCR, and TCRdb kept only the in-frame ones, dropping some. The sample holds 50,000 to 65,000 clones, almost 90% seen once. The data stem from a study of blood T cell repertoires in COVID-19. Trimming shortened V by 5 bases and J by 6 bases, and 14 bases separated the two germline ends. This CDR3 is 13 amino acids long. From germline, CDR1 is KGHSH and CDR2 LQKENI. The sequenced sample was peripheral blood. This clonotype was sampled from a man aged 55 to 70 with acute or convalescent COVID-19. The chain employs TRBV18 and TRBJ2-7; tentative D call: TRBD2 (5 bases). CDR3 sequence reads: CASSGRGRVEQYF. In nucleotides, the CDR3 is TGTGCCAGCTCAGGGAGAGGGCGAGTCGAGCAGTACTTC.